This TCR beta chain derives from a study of CD4 T cells in relation to SARS-CoV-2 and coronaviruses. About the study: Patient ages ranged from roughly 21 to 80, median 38. A couple of subjects were Hispanic; patients were roughly 8 males and a few females. Findings and caveats of the study: About 65% of donors had memory CD4+ clonotypes crossrecognizing SARS-CoV-2 and common cold coronavirus spike.

Produced via immunoSEQ multiplex PCR; TCRdb's table is partial and in-frame only. The sample contains some 40,000 clones, 82% of which appear only once. Points on this clone: Its cognate antigen is unknown.

The sequencing input was naive CD4+ T cells from PBMCs, cultured in vitro. Regarding subset: naive CD4+ T cells isolated by negative enrichment. This clonotype originated in an adult with COVID-19.

As DNA, the CDR3 is TGTGCCAGCGGCAGGGGGTCGAGAGAGACCCAGTACTTC. Protein sequence: CASGRGSRETQYF. This sequence joins TRBV12-3 or TRBV12-4 and TRBJ2-5, with 7 nucleotides matching TRBD1. This CDR3 has 13 residues. Trimming at V came to 8 bases and at J to 4 bases, leaving 7 bases not matched to a gene.